The source of this T cell receptor (beta chain) is a study of T cells in Graves' hyperthyroidism and ophthalmopathy. Study results and caveats: The blood repertoire included most of the expanded thyroid clonotypes above 0.001. Model-based prediction identified ophthalmopathy a median about 6.8 months prior to its onset.

This clonotype has a count of ten or more. Antigen: not known. V was pared by 4 bases and J by 3 bases, with 12 bases of the junction left unmatched. Germline assignment: CDR1 SQVTM and CDR2 ANQGSEA. The CDR3 loop spans 17 amino acids. TCR beta CDR3 regions were amplified from RNA. When the TCR CDR3 underwent first-round RT-PCR, the HTBI primer set was used. TCRdb analysed the multiplex PCR reads with MiXCR anew, one entry per CDR3 protein. Of over 120,000 distinct CDR3 sequences detected, around 21% appear once; the ten largest clones hold more than 65%. The hyperthyroidism patients had all been newly diagnosed, and their disease duration was under 2 months. Their ages ranged from 18 to 65 years.

The J gene is TRBJ2-3, the V gene TRBV29-1; 11 bases match TRBD2. The material sequenced was blood. The sequence was collected from a woman aged 45-65 years with Graves' hyperthyroidism that later progressed to Graves' ophthalmopathy. The CDR3 sequence: CSVGLEGTSGLTDTQYF. For the CDR3, the DNA is TGCAGCGTTGGTCTCGAAGGGACTAGCGGTCTGACAGATACGCAGTATTTT.